This is a list of T cell receptor beta chains from one sample in a study of patients and donors after allogeneic stem cell transplantation. TCRdb reprocessed the RT-PCR reads via MiXCR and lists one record per CDR3 protein. The sample contains about 400,000 distinct CDR3 sequences, 16% of which appear only once. Material for sequencing was blood, either unsorted or a sorted T cell fraction (not recorded which). Receptors were obtained from a human donor who was either an allogeneic HSCT recipient or a stem cell or donor lymphocyte infusion donor (not recorded which). It is not recorded whose cells these are; they may come from a transplant donor. CDR3s include the opening cysteine and the closing phenylalanine or tryptophan. D genes are given only for firm matches. Clone sizes are given selectively: once, few, many, or a class where the clone is expanded.

j_gene: TRBJ1-2; d_gene: TRBD1; v_gene: TRBV6-1; abundance: NA; CDR3nt: TGTGCCAGTAGACCGGGACAGGCGGCTTTTCTTGGCTACACCTTC; CDR3aa: CASRPGQAAFLGYTF
j_gene: TRBJ1-1; d_gene: TRBD1; v_gene: TRBV5-1; abundance: NA; CDR3nt: TGCGCCAGCAGCTTGGGACAGGGGGCCATGAACACTGAAGCTTTCTTT; CDR3aa: CASSLGQGAMNTEAFF
j_gene: TRBJ2-1; d_gene: TRBD2; v_gene: TRBV19; abundance: few; CDR3nt: TGTGCCAGTAGTACGGGCGGGGGGAACTCCAATGAGCAGTTCTTC; CDR3aa: CASSTGGGNSNEQFF
j_gene: TRBJ1-2; d_gene: NA; v_gene: TRBV11-2; abundance: few; CDR3nt: TGTGCCAGCAGCTTAGATTCGGCCGTTTATGGCTACACCTTC; CDR3aa: CASSLDSAVYGYTF
j_gene: TRBJ1-5; d_gene: TRBD1; v_gene: TRBV7-2; abundance: NA; CDR3nt: TGTGCCAGCAGCCCTCGGACAGGGCTCAATCAGCCCCAGCATTTT; CDR3aa: CASSPRTGLNQPQHF
j_gene: TRBJ2-2; d_gene: TRBD2; v_gene: TRBV4-3; abundance: few; CDR3nt: TGCGCCAGCAGCCAAGATTTCGTGCGGGGGGTTGGTGACACCGGGGAGCTGTTTTTT; CDR3aa: CASSQDFVRGVGDTGELFF
j_gene: TRBJ2-5; d_gene: NA; v_gene: TRBV7-9; abundance: few; CDR3nt: TGTGCCAGCAGCTTAGCCGGCAGGGTGGAGACCCAGTACTTC; CDR3aa: CASSLAGRVETQYF
j_gene: TRBJ2-7; d_gene: NA; v_gene: TRBV7-6; abundance: few; CDR3nt: TGTGCCAGCAGCCTCTGGACGGACCGAAGCTCCTACGAGCAGTACTTC; CDR3aa: CASSLWTDRSSYEQYF
j_gene: TRBJ2-3; d_gene: TRBD2; v_gene: TRBV24-1; abundance: few; CDR3nt: TGTGCCACCGGGGGGGGACTAGCAAAATCAACCCCCCCAGATACGCAGTATTTT; CDR3aa: CATGGGLAKSTPPDTQYF
j_gene: TRBJ2-7; d_gene: TRBD2; v_gene: TRBV5-1; abundance: NA; CDR3nt: TGCGCCAGCAGCTGGGGGTTGGGACTAGCGGGACTCGACGAGCAGTACTTC; CDR3aa: CASSWGLGLAGLDEQYF
j_gene: TRBJ1-2; d_gene: TRBD1; v_gene: TRBV28; abundance: NA; CDR3nt: TGTGCCAGCAGTTTTGTAGGGACAGGGTATGGCTACACCTTC; CDR3aa: CASSFVGTGYGYTF
j_gene: TRBJ1-2; d_gene: TRBD1; v_gene: TRBV29-1; abundance: NA; CDR3nt: TGCAGCAAAGGGACAGGGGCTGAGGAACACTATGGCTACACCTTC; CDR3aa: CSKGTGAEEHYGYTF
j_gene: TRBJ2-1; d_gene: NA; v_gene: TRBV12-3/TRBV12-4; abundance: many; CDR3nt: TGTGCCACCATAGGGGGGTACAATGAGCAGTTCTTC; CDR3aa: CATIGGYNEQFF
j_gene: TRBJ2-2; d_gene: TRBD1; v_gene: TRBV2; abundance: NA; CDR3nt: TGTGCCAGCAGCTCCCGGGACAGGAGGACCGGGGAGCTGTTTTTT; CDR3aa: CASSSRDRRTGELFF
j_gene: TRBJ1-5; d_gene: NA; v_gene: TRBV12-3/TRBV12-4; abundance: few; CDR3nt: TGTGCCAGCAGTACCCAGGAATTTAACGGGCAGCCCCAGCATTTT; CDR3aa: CASSTQEFNGQPQHF
j_gene: TRBJ2-1; d_gene: NA; v_gene: TRBV29-1; abundance: many; CDR3nt: TGCAGCGTGGACGATCCACTAGACTACAATGAGCAGTTCTTC; CDR3aa: CSVDDPLDYNEQFF
j_gene: TRBJ2-1; d_gene: TRBD2; v_gene: TRBV20-1; abundance: few; CDR3nt: TGCAGTGCTAGAGCGGCTAGCGGGAGAGGTGAGCAGTTCTTC; CDR3aa: CSARAASGRGEQFF
j_gene: TRBJ2-3; d_gene: NA; v_gene: TRBV30; abundance: NA; CDR3nt: TGTGCCTGGACTGGGAAAGATACGCAGTATTTT; CDR3aa: CAWTGKDTQYF
j_gene: TRBJ2-1; d_gene: TRBD2; v_gene: TRBV9; abundance: few; CDR3nt: TGTGCCAGCAGCGCCGGGACTAGCGGGGCCTACAATGAGCAGTTCTTC; CDR3aa: CASSAGTSGAYNEQFF
j_gene: TRBJ2-5; d_gene: TRBD2; v_gene: TRBV5-5; abundance: NA; CDR3nt: TGTGCCAGCAGCTTGGCGACTAGCGGGGGGAAAGAGACCCAGTACTTC; CDR3aa: CASSLATSGGKETQYF
j_gene: TRBJ1-2; d_gene: TRBD1; v_gene: TRBV5-1; abundance: NA; CDR3nt: TGCGCCAGCAGCTTGGACGGGACAGCCTCCTACACCTTC; CDR3aa: CASSLDGTASYTF
j_gene: TRBJ2-3; d_gene: NA; v_gene: TRBV18; abundance: few; CDR3nt: TGTGCCAGCTCACCACAGGCGGCAGGGATTAGCACAGATACGCAGTATTTT; CDR3aa: CASSPQAAGISTDTQYF
j_gene: TRBJ2-1; d_gene: TRBD2; v_gene: TRBV12-3/TRBV12-4; abundance: NA; CDR3nt: TGTGCCACCTCCCTAGCGGGGAAAAATGAGCAGTTCTTC; CDR3aa: CATSLAGKNEQFF
j_gene: TRBJ2-6; d_gene: NA; v_gene: TRBV5-6; abundance: few; CDR3nt: TGTGCCAGCAGCTTGTCGGGATCGGGGGCCAACGTCCTGACTTTC; CDR3aa: CASSLSGSGANVLTF
j_gene: TRBJ2-1; d_gene: TRBD2; v_gene: TRBV29-1; abundance: NA; CDR3nt: TGCAGCGTTGCCGGGACTAGCGGTATCTCCTACAATGAGCAGTTCTTC; CDR3aa: CSVAGTSGISYNEQFF
j_gene: TRBJ1-5; d_gene: NA; v_gene: TRBV20-1; abundance: NA; CDR3nt: TGCAGTGCTAGTCGGCAGAGGGAAACTCAGCCCCAGCATTTT; CDR3aa: CSASRQRETQPQHF
j_gene: TRBJ2-2; d_gene: TRBD2; v_gene: TRBV12-3/TRBV12-4; abundance: few; CDR3nt: TGTGCCAGCACGAGACTAGCGGGAGTCACCGGGGAGCTGTTTTTT; CDR3aa: CASTRLAGVTGELFF